This T cell receptor (beta chain) derives from a study of blood T cell repertoires in COVID-19. Study overall: COVID-19 samples collected from the United States, Italy and Spain covered acute and convalescent phases.

Trimming took off 1 base at V and 7 bases at J, with 14 bases between the two ends. The CDR3 runs to 15 residues. Germline CDR1 reads SGHTA; CDR2 reads FQGNSA. This table comes from immunoSEQ multiplex PCR, and its TCRdb copy is limited to in-frame clones, with some not included. The sample carries roughly 80,000 clones, 80% to 90% recorded once. The chain uses TRBV7-2 and TRBJ1-5; no reliable D call. The sequence was obtained from a man aged 50 to 59 with active COVID-19. The sample consisted of peripheral blood. The CDR3 sequence: CASSLGSDGVQPQHF. CDR3 nucleotides: TGTGCCAGCAGCTTAGGCTCAGATGGAGTGCAGCCCCAGCATTTT. The full variable domain, in which reference TRBV7-2 and TRBJ1-5 provide the parts outside the CDR3, is GAGVSQSPSNKVTEKGKDVELRCDPISGHTALYWYRQSLGQGLEFLIYFQGNSAPDKSGLPSDRFSAERTGGSVSTLTIQRTQQEDSAVYLCASSLGSDGVQPQHFGDGTRLSIL.